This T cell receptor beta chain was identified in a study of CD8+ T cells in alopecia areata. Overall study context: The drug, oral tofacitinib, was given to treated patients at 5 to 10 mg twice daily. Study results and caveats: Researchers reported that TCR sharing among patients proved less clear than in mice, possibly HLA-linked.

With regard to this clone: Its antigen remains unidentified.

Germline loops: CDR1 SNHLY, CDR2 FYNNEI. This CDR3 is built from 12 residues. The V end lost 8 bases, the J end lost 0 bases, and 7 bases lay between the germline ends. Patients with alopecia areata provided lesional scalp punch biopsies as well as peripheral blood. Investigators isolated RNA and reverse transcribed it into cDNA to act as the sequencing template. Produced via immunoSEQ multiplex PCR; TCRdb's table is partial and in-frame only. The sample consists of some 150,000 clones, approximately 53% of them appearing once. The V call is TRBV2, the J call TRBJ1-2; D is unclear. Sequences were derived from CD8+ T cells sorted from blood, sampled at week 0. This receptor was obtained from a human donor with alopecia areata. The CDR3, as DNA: TGTGCCAGCCCCCAGACTAACTATGGCTACACCTTC. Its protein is CASPQTNYGYTF.